This TCR beta chain appears in the sequencing data of a study of early T cells in non-severe SARS-CoV-2 infection. The wider study: The sequenced material was bulk RNA from unsorted whole blood, and its chains were unpaired.

Trimming removed 4 bases at V and 1 base at J, with 13 bases between. This CDR3 comprises 15 residues. The germline V gene encodes CDR1 KGHSH and CDR2 LQKENI. This clonotype was seen a handful of times. Individual cDNA molecules received unique molecular identifiers during library preparation. TCRdb re-called the 5' RACE reads through MiXCR, storing one row per CDR3 protein. The data hold tens of thousands of distinct CDR3 sequences, with roughly an eighth observed a single time. This TCR was sampled from an adult who was a healthcare worker with PCR-confirmed SARS-CoV-2 infection or an uninfected control (not recorded which). The rearrangement joins TRBV18 to TRBJ1-1, with D maybe TRBD1 (6 bases). The sample was whole blood. CDR3 amino acids: CASSQSPRGNTEAFF. CDR3 coding DNA: TGTGCCAGCTCACAGTCTCCCAGGGGGAACACTGAAGCTTTCTTT.